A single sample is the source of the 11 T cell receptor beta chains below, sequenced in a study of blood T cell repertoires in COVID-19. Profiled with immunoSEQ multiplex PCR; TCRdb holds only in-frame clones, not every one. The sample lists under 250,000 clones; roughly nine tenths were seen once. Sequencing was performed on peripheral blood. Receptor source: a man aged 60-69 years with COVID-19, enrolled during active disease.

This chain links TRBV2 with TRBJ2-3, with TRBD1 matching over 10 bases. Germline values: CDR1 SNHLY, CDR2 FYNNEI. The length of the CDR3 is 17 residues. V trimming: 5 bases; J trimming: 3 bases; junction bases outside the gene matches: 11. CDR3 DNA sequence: TGTGCCAGCAGTCCAACGAGGACAGGGGGAGGGACAGATACGCAGTATTTT. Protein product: CASSPTRTGGGTDTQYF.

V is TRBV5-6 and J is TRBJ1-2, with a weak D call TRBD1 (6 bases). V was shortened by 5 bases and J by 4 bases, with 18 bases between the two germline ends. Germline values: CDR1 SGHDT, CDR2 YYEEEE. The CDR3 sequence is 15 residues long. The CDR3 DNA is TGTGCCAGCAGAACCGGGACACGGTCACTCTATGGCTACACCTTC. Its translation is CASRTGTRSLYGYTF.

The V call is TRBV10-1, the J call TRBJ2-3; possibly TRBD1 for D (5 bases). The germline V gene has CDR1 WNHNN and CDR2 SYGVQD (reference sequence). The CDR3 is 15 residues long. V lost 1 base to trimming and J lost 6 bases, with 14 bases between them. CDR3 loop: CASSEYGASEDTQYF. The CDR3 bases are TGCGCCAGCAGTGAGTATGGGGCCTCCGAGGATACGCAGTATTTT.

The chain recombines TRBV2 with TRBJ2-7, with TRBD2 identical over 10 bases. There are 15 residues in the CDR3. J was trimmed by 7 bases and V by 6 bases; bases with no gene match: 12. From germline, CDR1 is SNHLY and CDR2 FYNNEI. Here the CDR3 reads CASRVLAGPGEEQYF. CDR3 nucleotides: TGTGCCAGCAGGGTACTAGCGGGGCCCGGGGAGGAGCAGTACTTC. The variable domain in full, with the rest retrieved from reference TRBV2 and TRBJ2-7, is EPEVTQTPSHQVTQMGQEVILRCVPISNHLYFYWYRQILGQKVEFLVSFYNNEISEKSEIFDDQFSVERPDGSNFTLKIRSTKLEDSAMYFCASRVLAGPGEEQYFGPGTRLTVT.

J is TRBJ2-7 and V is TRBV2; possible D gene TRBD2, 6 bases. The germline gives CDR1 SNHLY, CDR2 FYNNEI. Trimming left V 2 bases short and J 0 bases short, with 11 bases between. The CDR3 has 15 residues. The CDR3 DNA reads TGTGCCAGCAGTGAAAGGCTAGCGATCTCCTACGAGCAGTACTTC. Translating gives CASSERLAISYEQYF.

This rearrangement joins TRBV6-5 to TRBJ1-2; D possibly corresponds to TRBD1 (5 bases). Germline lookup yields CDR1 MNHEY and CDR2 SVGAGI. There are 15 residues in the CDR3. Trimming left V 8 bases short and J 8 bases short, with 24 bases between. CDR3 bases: TGTGCCAGCGAGTATTTACAGGATCTTTTGGAAGGCTACACCTTC. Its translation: CASEYLQDLLEGYTF.

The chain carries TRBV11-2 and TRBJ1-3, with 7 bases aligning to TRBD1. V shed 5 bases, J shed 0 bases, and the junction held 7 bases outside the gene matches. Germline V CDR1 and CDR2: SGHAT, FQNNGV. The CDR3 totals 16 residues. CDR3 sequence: CASSPRQGNSGNTIYF. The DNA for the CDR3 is TGTGCCAGCAGCCCCCGACAGGGAAACTCTGGAAACACCATATATTTT.

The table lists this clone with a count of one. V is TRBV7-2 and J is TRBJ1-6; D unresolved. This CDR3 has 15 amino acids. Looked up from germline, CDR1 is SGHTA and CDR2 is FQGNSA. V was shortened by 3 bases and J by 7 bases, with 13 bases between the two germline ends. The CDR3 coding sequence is TGTGCCAGCAGCTTCGCGGGATTTCGGAATTCACCCCTCCACTTT. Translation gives CASSFAGFRNSPLHF.

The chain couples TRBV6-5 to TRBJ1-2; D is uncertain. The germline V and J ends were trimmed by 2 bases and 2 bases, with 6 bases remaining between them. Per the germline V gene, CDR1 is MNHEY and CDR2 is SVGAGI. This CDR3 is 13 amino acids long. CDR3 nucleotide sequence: TGTGCCAGCAGTTACGGGCAGAACTATGGCTACACCTTC. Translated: CASSYGQNYGYTF.

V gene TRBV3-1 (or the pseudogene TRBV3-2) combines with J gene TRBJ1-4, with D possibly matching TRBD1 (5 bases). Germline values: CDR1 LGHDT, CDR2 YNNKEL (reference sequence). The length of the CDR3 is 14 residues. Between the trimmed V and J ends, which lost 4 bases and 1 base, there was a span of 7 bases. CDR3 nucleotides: TGTGCCAGCAGCCTCGGACAAACTAATGAAAAACTGTTTTTT. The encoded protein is CASSLGQTNEKLFF.

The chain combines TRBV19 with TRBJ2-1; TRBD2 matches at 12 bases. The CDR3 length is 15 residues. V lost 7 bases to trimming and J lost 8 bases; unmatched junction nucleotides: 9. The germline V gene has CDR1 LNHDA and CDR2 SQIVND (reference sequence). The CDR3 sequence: CASTSLAGGGDEQFF. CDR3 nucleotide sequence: TGTGCCAGTACTTCCCTAGCGGGAGGGGGAGATGAGCAGTTCTTC.